These T cell receptor beta chains were read from a single sample in a study of T cells after yellow fever vaccination. From the 5' RACE reads, TCRdb called clonotypes with MiXCR, one entry per CDR3 protein. The sample has about 220,000 distinct CDR3 sequences, 3% to 3.5% seen once. The specimen was CD4+ T cells sorted from PBMCs, collected 10 days after the yellow fever booster vaccination. The receptors were gathered from a man between 18 and 29 years old who received the YFV17D yellow fever vaccine. Each CDR3 is given with its conserved first and last residue. D genes are given only for firm matches. Clone sizes are given selectively: once, few, many, or a class where the clone is expanded.

TRBV7-2	TRBJ2-7	TRBD2	NA	TGTGCCAGCAGCTTGAGTAGCGGGGGTACCTACGAGCAGTACTTC	CASSLSSGGTYEQYF
TRBV20-1	TRBJ1-6	NA	many	TGCAGTGCGTGGGCCAATGCCTTGGATTCACCCCTCCACTTT	CSAWANALDSPLHF
TRBV2	TRBJ2-5	NA	many	TGTGCCAGCAGTCAAAGGACAGCAGCGGGGACCCAGTACTTC	CASSQRTAAGTQYF
TRBV14	TRBJ2-7	NA	few	TGTGCCAGCAGCCATTTCGACGGCTACGAGCAGTACTTC	CASSHFDGYEQYF
TRBV7-2	TRBJ2-2	TRBD2	many	TGTGCCAGCAGCCCCCGGGAGGGAGCCGGGGAGCTGTTTTTT	CASSPREGAGELFF
TRBV2	TRBJ1-3	NA	NA	TGTGCCAGCAGTCCACCCTGGGGGGACGGCGATTCTGGAAACACCATATATTTT	CASSPPWGDGDSGNTIYF
TRBV15	TRBJ1-1	TRBD1	NA	TGTGCCACCAGCATAACAGGGGGAACTGAAGCTTTCTTT	CATSITGGTEAFF
TRBV5-1	TRBJ1-1	NA	few	TGCGCCAGCAGCCCAAGGGCCAGCACGAACACTGAAGCTTTCTTT	CASSPRASTNTEAFF
TRBV18	TRBJ2-7	NA	few	TGTGCCAGCTCACCAGGGACGGGGCACCTTGGGGAGCAGTACTTC	CASSPGTGHLGEQYF
TRBV7-2	TRBJ2-5	NA	many	TGTGCCAGCAGCCTCCCCCCAGTCGAGACCCAGTACTTC	CASSLPPVETQYF
TRBV6-5	TRBJ1-2	NA	NA	TGTGCCAGCAGTCCCCGGGGAAGACCTGGCTACACCTTC	CASSPRGRPGYTF
TRBV12-3/TRBV12-4	TRBJ2-1	TRBD1	NA	TGTGCCAGCAGAGTAGACAGGGGATCTTACAATGAGCAGTTCTTC	CASRVDRGSYNEQFF
TRBV7-2	TRBJ2-3	TRBD2	many	TGTGCCAGCAGCTTAACCTATCGAGCGGGGGGCAGGGATACGCAGTATTTT	CASSLTYRAGGRDTQYF
TRBV7-2	TRBJ2-3	TRBD1	many	TGTGCCAGCAGCACCGGGACAGGGGTCGCAGATACGCAGTATTTT	CASSTGTGVADTQYF
TRBV2	TRBJ1-5	TRBD1	few	TGTGCCAGCAGTGAGACAGGGACTCCTAAGGAGCATTTT	CASSETGTPKEHF
TRBV7-2	TRBJ1-1	NA	many	TGTGCCAGCAGGATCGCGGGAGGCGGCACTGAAGCTTTCTTT	CASRIAGGGTEAFF
TRBV5-1	TRBJ1-4	NA	many	TGCGCCAGCAGCTTGGAGTTCCCTCGGGAAAAACTGTTTTTT	CASSLEFPREKLFF
TRBV5-1	TRBJ2-7	TRBD2	few	TGCGCCAGCAGCTTGAGTGGCGGGGGTAATTCCGAGCAGTACTTC	CASSLSGGGNSEQYF
TRBV7-9	TRBJ1-2	NA	NA	TGTGCCAGCAGCGAAAACTTGGCGGGGAGTAGCTACACCTTC	CASSENLAGSSYTF
TRBV12-3/TRBV12-4	TRBJ2-1	NA	many	TGTGCCAGCAGCCTGGGACCCCGGGGCTCTGAGCAGTTCTTC	CASSLGPRGSEQFF
TRBV18	TRBJ2-3	NA	few	TGTGCCAGCTCACGACGGCCAGGGTCAATGAGCACAGATACGCAGTATTTT	CASSRRPGSMSTDTQYF
TRBV20-1	TRBJ2-7	NA	many	TGCAGTGCTCGTCCTGCGGACGCTTCCTACGAGCAGTACTTC	CSARPADASYEQYF
TRBV19	TRBJ2-1	NA	many	TGTGCCAGTAGTACTTCCACGGCCTCCTACAATGAGCAGTTCTTC	CASSTSTASYNEQFF
TRBV6-2/TRBV6-3	TRBJ2-7	TRBD2	NA	TGTGCCAGCAGTCCCGCGACTAGCGGGAGGTACGAGCAGTACTTC	CASSPATSGRYEQYF
TRBV6-2/TRBV6-3	TRBJ2-1	NA	NA	TGTGCCAGCGGCCTGGGGGGTTCCTACAATGAGCAGTTCTTC	CASGLGGSYNEQFF
TRBV20-1	TRBJ1-2	NA	many	TGCAGTGCCGGCAGCCCCTATGGCTACACCTTC	CSAGSPYGYTF
TRBV11-2	TRBJ2-3	NA	NA	TGTGCCAGCAGCTTAGAATTTGTCGCAGATACGCAGTATTTT	CASSLEFVADTQYF
TRBV6-2/TRBV6-3	TRBJ2-7	TRBD1	NA	TGTGCCAGCAGTTCGGGACAGGGGCCTTACGAGCAGTACTTC	CASSSGQGPYEQYF
TRBV6-6	TRBJ1-3	TRBD1	few	TGTGCCAGCAGTCGACCTACAGGGGGTGGTGGAAACACCATATATTTT	CASSRPTGGGGNTIYF
TRBV4-3	TRBJ1-1	TRBD1	many	TGCGCCAGCAGCCAAACAGGGGAGACTGAAGCTTTCTTT	CASSQTGETEAFF
TRBV7-8	TRBJ2-2	TRBD2	NA	TGTGCCAGCAGCTTAGTGGGACTAGAGAACGGGGAGCTGTTTTTT	CASSLVGLENGELFF
TRBV2	TRBJ1-2	TRBD1	few	TGTGCCAGCGCCTTAGACAGGGGGGATGGCTACACCTTC	CASALDRGDGYTF
TRBV10-3	TRBJ2-1	NA	many	TGTGCCATCAGTGGATATAATGAGCAGTTCTTC	CAISGYNEQFF
TRBV5-1	TRBJ2-5	TRBD1	NA	TGCGCCACCGGACAGGGGGGAGGAGAGACCCAGTACTTC	CATGQGGGETQYF
TRBV20-1	TRBJ1-2	NA	many	TGCAGTGGTCGTGACACCCGGACACCCCTGTATGGCTACACCTTC	CSGRDTRTPLYGYTF
TRBV7-2	TRBJ1-2	NA	many	TGTGCCAGCAGCTTGAGGAACTATGGCTACACCTTC	CASSLRNYGYTF
TRBV10-3	TRBJ2-7	NA	few	TGTGCCATCAGTGTTCTATCTCCGACAGGTTCCTACGAGCAGTACTTC	CAISVLSPTGSYEQYF
TRBV7-2	TRBJ1-5	TRBD1	few	TGTGCCAGCAGCCTGGGACAGGGCCCTCAGCCCCAGCATTTT	CASSLGQGPQPQHF
TRBV5-3	TRBJ2-1	TRBD2	few	TGTGCCAGAAGCATAATACCCAGGACTAGCGGGGGAAACAATGAGCAGTTCTTC	CARSIIPRTSGGNNEQFF
TRBV4-3	TRBJ2-4	NA	few	TGCGCCAGCAGCCAAGAAAACAGCCTAGCCAAAAACATTCAGTACTTC	CASSQENSLAKNIQYF
TRBV20-1	TRBJ1-3	TRBD1	few	TGCAGTGCTCCCGACAGGGCGTGGGGAAACACCATATATTTT	CSAPDRAWGNTIYF
TRBV18	TRBJ1-1	NA	few	TGTGCCAGCTCCCCAGGCGTTCCGACTGAAGCTTTCTTT	CASSPGVPTEAFF
TRBV5-1	TRBJ2-7	NA	few	TGCGCCAGCGTCGGAGGGGACCTACGGTCCGAGCAGTACTTC	CASVGGDLRSEQYF
TRBV6-5	TRBJ1-2	TRBD1	many	TGTGCCAGCAGCCCTTGGGACAGACAATACTATGGCTACACCTTC	CASSPWDRQYYGYTF
TRBV29-1	TRBJ2-3	TRBD2	few	TGCAGCGCCCTAGCGGGGGGCTCGTATACGCAGTATTTT	CSALAGGSYTQYF
TRBV20-1	TRBJ1-2	NA	few	TGCAGTGCGGGGAAATGGCGGGGGGACTATGGCTACACCTTC	CSAGKWRGDYGYTF
TRBV14	TRBJ2-5	NA	many	TGTGCCAGCAGCCAAGCCCCCCGTGCGATGTTGGAGACCCAGTACTTC	CASSQAPRAMLETQYF
TRBV20-1	TRBJ2-4	NA	few	TGCAGTGCTAGGGAATCAGGAGGTGTCATTCAGTACTTC	CSARESGGVIQYF
TRBV2	TRBJ2-3	NA	NA	TGTGCCAGCAGTGGACGGCAGGGGAGCACAGATACGCAGTATTTT	CASSGRQGSTDTQYF
TRBV3-1	TRBJ2-5	NA	NA	TGTGCCAGCAGCCAAGATGCGAGAGAAGAGACCCAGTACTTC	CASSQDAREETQYF
TRBV7-3	TRBJ2-2	TRBD2	few	TGTGCCAGCAGCTTATCTAGCGGGGGCCCCGGGGAGCTGTTTTTT	CASSLSSGGPGELFF
TRBV5-4	TRBJ2-1	NA	many	TGTGCCAGCAGCTTAGGTTCAGGAACCTACAATGAGCAGTTCTTC	CASSLGSGTYNEQFF
TRBV5-1	TRBJ2-4	NA	many	TGCGCCAGCAGCTCGGACCCTAACGCCAAAAACATTCAGTACTTC	CASSSDPNAKNIQYF
TRBV7-2	TRBJ1-5	NA	NA	TGTGCCAGCACCATGGGGGGCAGGATGAGCAATCAGCCCCAGCATTTT	CASTMGGRMSNQPQHF
TRBV7-9	TRBJ2-3	TRBD2	many	TGTGCCAGCAGCTCCATTTCCGGGACGGGAGGAAAGGATACGCAGTATTTT	CASSSISGTGGKDTQYF
TRBV3-1	TRBJ1-4	NA	NA	TGTGCCAGCAGCCAGGGACTCCCCGGGAGTGAAAAACTGTTTTTT	CASSQGLPGSEKLFF
TRBV12-3/TRBV12-4	TRBJ2-2	NA	many	TGTGCCAGCAGGGTCGGGGTGATGAACACCGGGGAGCTGTTTTTT	CASRVGVMNTGELFF
TRBV20-1	TRBJ2-7	TRBD1	NA	TGCAGTGCTAGAATGCCACAGGGGGCCTACGAGCAGTACTTC	CSARMPQGAYEQYF
TRBV30	TRBJ1-6	NA	many	TGTGCCCGAGGGGAAGAAGGTTCACCCCTCCACTTT	CARGEEGSPLHF